This T cell receptor beta chain appears in the sequencing data of a study of cytomegalovirus exposure and HLA in healthy donors. As for the study in general: Most genotyped donors, approximately 77% of more than 300, had Caucasian-associated genetic ancestry. The study's findings and limits: With later analysis, a missense DCLRE1C variant became linked to TCR beta V- and J-gene trimming.

PCR primers comprised 60 Vbeta and 13 Jbeta primers. The authors' processing: Later, 80 million or so unique TCR beta chains were counted in an analysis, and approximately 9.9 million of them were shared. The protocol was immunoSEQ multiplex PCR, while the TCRdb copy is restricted to in-frame clones and leaves out a portion. D and trimming were read from the DNA, whereas the V and J calls and clone size are those reported in that table. This table holds over 85,000 clones, 75% to 90% found once. V dropped 6 bases and J dropped 2; count of bases not matched to a gene: 1. The CDR3 length is 15 residues. Germline-derived CDR1 and CDR2 are WSHSY and SAAADI. A word on this clone: Its antigen is still unknown.

The sequence derives from a middle-aged man in good health and CMV-seronegative. This chain uses TRBV10-2 with TRBJ2-7; 16 nucleotides line up with TRBD2. What was sequenced was PBMCs. Written as DNA, the CDR3 is TGCGCCAGCAGGGGACTAGCGGGGGGGCCCTACGAGCAGTACTTC. Residues: CASRGLAGGPYEQYF.